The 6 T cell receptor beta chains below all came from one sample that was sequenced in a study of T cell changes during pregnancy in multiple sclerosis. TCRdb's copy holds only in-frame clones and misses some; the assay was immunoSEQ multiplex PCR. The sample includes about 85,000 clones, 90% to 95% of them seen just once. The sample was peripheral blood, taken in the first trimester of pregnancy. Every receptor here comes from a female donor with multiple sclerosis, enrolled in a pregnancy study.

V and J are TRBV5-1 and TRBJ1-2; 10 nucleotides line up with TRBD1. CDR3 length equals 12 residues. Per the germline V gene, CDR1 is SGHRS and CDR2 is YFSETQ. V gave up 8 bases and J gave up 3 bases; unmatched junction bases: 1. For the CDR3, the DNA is TGCGCCAGAGGGACAGGGGACTATGGCTACACCTTC. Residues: CARGTGDYGYTF.

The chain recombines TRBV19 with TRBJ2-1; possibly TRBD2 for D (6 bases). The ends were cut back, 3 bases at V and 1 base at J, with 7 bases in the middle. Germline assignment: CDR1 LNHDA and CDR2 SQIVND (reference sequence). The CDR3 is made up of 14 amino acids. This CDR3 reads CASSMGGSYNEQFF. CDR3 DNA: TGTGCCAGTAGTATGGGGGGTTCCTACAATGAGCAGTTCTTC.

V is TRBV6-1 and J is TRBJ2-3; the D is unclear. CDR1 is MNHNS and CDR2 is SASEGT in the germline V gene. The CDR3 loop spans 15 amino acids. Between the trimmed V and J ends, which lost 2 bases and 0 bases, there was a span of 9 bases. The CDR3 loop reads CASSEPPASTDTQYF. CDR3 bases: TGTGCCAGCAGTGAACCCCCAGCGAGCACAGATACGCAGTATTTT.

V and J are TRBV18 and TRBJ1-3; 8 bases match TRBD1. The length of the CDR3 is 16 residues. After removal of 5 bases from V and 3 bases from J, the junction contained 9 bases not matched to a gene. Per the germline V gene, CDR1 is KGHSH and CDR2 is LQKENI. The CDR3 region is CASSTGTGAIGNTIYF. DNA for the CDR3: TGTGCCAGCTCAACTGGGACAGGAGCTATTGGAAACACCATATATTTT.

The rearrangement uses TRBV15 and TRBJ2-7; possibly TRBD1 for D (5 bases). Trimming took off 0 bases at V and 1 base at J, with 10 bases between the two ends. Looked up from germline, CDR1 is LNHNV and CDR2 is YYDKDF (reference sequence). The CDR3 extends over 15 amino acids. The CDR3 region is CATSRDRGRSYEQYF. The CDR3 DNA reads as TGTGCCACCAGCAGAGATAGGGGTAGGTCCTACGAGCAGTACTTC.

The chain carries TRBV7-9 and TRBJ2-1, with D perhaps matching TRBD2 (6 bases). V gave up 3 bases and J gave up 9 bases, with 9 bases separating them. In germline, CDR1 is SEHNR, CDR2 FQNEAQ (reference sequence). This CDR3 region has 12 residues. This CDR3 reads CASSFTSTEQFF. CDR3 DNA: TGTGCCAGCAGCTTCACTAGCACTGAGCAGTTCTTC.